A single sample is the source of the 17 T cell receptor beta chains below, sequenced in a study of cytomegalovirus exposure and HLA in healthy donors. This PCR relied on a set of 60 Vbeta primers and 13 Jbeta primers. Only in-frame clones appear in the TCRdb table, and some are missing; sequencing was by immunoSEQ multiplex PCR. The sample yields under 130,000 clones, 70% to 80% seen once. The sample was PBMCs. The receptors derive from a woman between 35 and 50 years old in good health and CMV-seronegative.

The J gene is TRBJ2-5, the V gene TRBV6-5, with TRBD2 identical over 7 bases. V gave up 6 bases and J gave up 2 bases; unmatched junction bases: 0. This CDR3 has 12 residues. Germline CDR1 reads MNHEY; CDR2 reads SVGAGI. The CDR3 DNA reads TGTGCCAGCAGGGGGGGGCAAGAGACCCAGTACTTC. Protein sequence: CASRGGQETQYF.

The chain joins TRBV5-6 to TRBJ1-2; unclear D gene. The ends were cut back, 1 base at V and 8 bases at J, with 15 bases in the middle. CDR1 and CDR2 from the germline V gene are SGHDT and YYEEEE. The length of the CDR3 is 14 residues. The CDR3 here is CASSLQQWPSGYTF. As DNA, the CDR3 is TGTGCCAGCAGCTTGCAACAGTGGCCTTCGGGCTACACCTTC.

The genes are TRBV30 and TRBJ1-4; D not resolved. The germline V gene encodes CDR1 GTSNPN and CDR2 SVGIG (reference sequence). This CDR3 has 15 residues. The V and J ends lost 3 bases and 6 bases respectively, with 17 bases between them. CDR3 in amino acids: CAWSPKGGKDEKLFF. In DNA, the CDR3 is TGTGCCTGGAGCCCAAAAGGAGGGAAGGATGAAAAACTGTTTTTT.

The chain links TRBV18 to TRBJ2-2; perhaps TRBD2 as D (6 bases). The CDR3 covers 15 residues. Germline CDR1 and CDR2: KGHSH and LQKENI. V was shortened by 1 base and J by 1 base, with 7 bases between the two germline ends. CDR3 bases: TGTGCCAGCTCACCACTGCGGGAGAACACCGGGGAGCTGTTTTTT. Its translation: CASSPLRENTGELFF.

In the case of this clone: Sequence at one end of the junction differs from germline and may be a read error. The V call is TRBV6-1, the J call TRBJ2-1, with D possibly called TRBD1 or TRBD2 (7 bases each). Germline V gives CDR1 MNHNS, CDR2 SASEGT. The CDR3 totals 13 residues. The CDR3 DNA is TGTGCCGGCAGGGGGGGGTCCTACAATGAGCAGTTCTTC. The encoded protein is CAGRGGSYNEQFF.

This clone was seen just once. The rearrangement uses TRBV11-2 and TRBJ1-2, with D possibly TRBD1 on 5 matching bases. The CDR3 is made up of 15 amino acids. Germline V gene data show CDR1 as SGHAT and CDR2 as FQNNGV. Trimming took off 0 bases at V and 7 bases at J, with 15 bases between the two ends. This chain's CDR3 is CASSLDLQGTGGYTF. CDR3 nucleotide sequence: TGTGCCAGCAGCTTAGATCTCCAGGGCACCGGTGGCTACACCTTC.

This sequence joins TRBV11-2 and TRBJ1-3, with D tentatively TRBD1 (5 bases). The germline CDR1 and CDR2 sequences are SGHAT and FQNNGV. The CDR3 is 16 residues long. The ends were cut back, 5 bases at V and 2 bases at J, with 16 bases in the middle. CDR3 loop: CASSPRFDRTGNTIYF. CDR3 DNA sequence: TGTGCCAGCAGCCCACGCTTCGACAGAACTGGAAACACCATATATTTT.

With regard to this clone: Germline is not matched at one junction end, which may reflect a read error. V is TRBV7-9 and J is TRBJ2-5; the D is unclear. With the DNA end fitting TRBJ2-7 better, the J assignment may be wrong. The CDR3 has 12 amino acids. Per the germline V gene, CDR1 is SEHNR and CDR2 is FQNEAQ (reference sequence). CDR3 amino acids: CSSSLGQNEQYF. As DNA, the CDR3 is TGTTCCAGCAGCCTGGGCCAGAACGAGCAGTACTTC.

The chain carries TRBV19 and TRBJ2-7; TRBD2 agrees at 11 bases. Unmatched junction bases numbered 5, after V lost 5 bases and J lost 5 bases. The CDR3 has 14 amino acids. Germline values: CDR1 LNHDA, CDR2 SQIVND (reference sequence). CDR3: CASSGTSGTHEQYF. CDR3 nucleotides: TGTGCCAGTAGTGGGACTAGCGGAACCCACGAGCAGTACTTC.

The CDR3 sequence is CASSEAIKGGASNTGELFF. In nucleotides, the CDR3 is TGTGCCAGCAGTGAAGCCATAAAAGGGGGGGCTTCGAACACCGGGGAGCTGTTTTTT. The chain employs TRBV6-1 and TRBJ2-2, with D possibly matching TRBD2 (7 bases). Germline CDR1 is MNHNS and CDR2 is SASEGT. Trimming stripped 0 bases from V and 0 bases from J, with 17 bases between. This CDR3 region has 19 residues.

This clone was counted only a few times. The chain links TRBV7-2 to TRBJ2-3; TRBD2 aligns across 9 bases. V trimming: 4 bases; J trimming: 2 bases; junction bases outside the gene matches: 4. CDR3 length: 15 amino acids. Germline V gene data show CDR1 as SGHTA and CDR2 as FQGNSA. CDR3 bases: TGTGCCAGCAGCTCTAAGCGGGGGGACACAGATACGCAGTATTTT. Translating gives CASSSKRGDTDTQYF.

The genes are TRBV19 and TRBJ2-1; D is unclear. Trimming pared 2 bases from V and 5 bases from J, leaving 13 bases between. The germline V gene has CDR1 LNHDA and CDR2 SQIVND (reference sequence). This CDR3 region has 15 residues. CDR3: CASSIQTRDNNEQFF. The CDR3 DNA is TGTGCCAGTAGTATACAGACACGAGACAACAATGAGCAGTTCTTC.

This clone has a single count. The chain has TRBV10-3 and TRBJ2-3; TRBD2 is a possible D gene (5 bases). V lost 6 bases to trimming and J lost 1 base, with 14 bases between them. The CDR3 length is 15 residues. Looked up from germline, CDR1 is ENHRY and CDR2 is SYGVKD. The CDR3 protein is CAIRSPADGTDTQYF. CDR3 nucleotide sequence: TGTGCCATCAGGAGTCCAGCGGACGGCACAGATACGCAGTATTTT.

With regard to this clone: Distinct nucleotide sequences in the sample also encode this CDR3. This chain links TRBV5-1 with TRBJ2-7; 9 nucleotides line up with TRBD1. Germline CDR1 is SGHRS and CDR2 is YFSETQ. Trimming at V came to 7 bases and at J to 4 bases, leaving 6 bases not matched to a gene. CDR3 size: 13 residues. CDR3 coding DNA: TGCGCCAGCTCCGGGACAGGGCCGTACGAGCAGTACTTC. Amino acids: CASSGTGPYEQYF.

This clone was recorded only once. The chain employs TRBV18 and TRBJ1-2; TRBD1 matches at 8 bases. The ends lost 7 bases at V and 2 bases at J; junction bases unmatched: 9. The CDR3 extends over 15 amino acids. Germline V lookup: CDR1 KGHSH, CDR2 LQKENI. The CDR3 bases are TGTGCCAGCTTCCCGACAGGGGTGTTGAACTATGGCTACACCTTC. It specifies CASFPTGVLNYGYTF.

This chain uses TRBV5-4 with TRBJ2-1, with 8 bases fitting TRBD1. Germline CDR1 SGHNT, CDR2 YYREEE (reference sequence). CDR3 size: 13 residues. The trim removed 4 bases at V and 6 bases at J, leaving 3 bases unmatched. CDR3 region: CASSLQGVNEQFF. In DNA, the CDR3 is TGTGCCAGCAGCCTACAGGGGGTCAATGAGCAGTTCTTC.

The chain couples TRBV11-2 to TRBJ2-7; 8 bases agree with TRBD2. The germline gives CDR1 SGHAT, CDR2 FQNNGV. This CDR3 is built from 17 residues. J lost 5 bases, V lost 0 bases, and 12 bases had no gene match. CDR3 in DNA: TGTGCCAGCAGCTTAGATGACACGGGACTAGATAACAACGAGCAGTACTTC. Translation: CASSLDDTGLDNNEQYF.